This passage covers 28 T cell receptor beta chains from one sample sequenced in a study of blood T cells in healthy people across ages. PCR was performed a second time for 7 to 11 cycles using a sample-barcoded 5' primer and a J-beta primer mix. TCRdb itself ran the 5' RACE reads through MiXCR, one entry per CDR3 protein. The sample shows fewer than 2,000,000 distinct CDR3 sequences, 34% of them seen only once. Sequenced sample: blood. The receptors originated from a woman in her 30s in good health.

The V gene is TRBV2, the J gene TRBJ1-1; a weak D match, TRBD1 (5 bases). Trimming stripped 1 base from V and 8 bases from J, with 17 bases between. Germline CDR1 and CDR2: SNHLY and FYNNEI. The CDR3 is 15 residues long. The CDR3 region has the DNA TGTGCCAGCAGTGAAGGGGGGGGAATGAACTCCGAAGCTTTCTTT. Amino acids: CASSEGGGMNSEAFF.

This clonotype turned up a few times. V usage is TRBV20-1 and J usage is TRBJ2-1, with 10 bases lining up with TRBD1. The CDR3 runs 14 residues. Unmatched junction bases numbered 6, after V lost 5 bases and J lost 5 bases. CDR1 is DFQATT, CDR2 SNEGSKA, per germline (reference sequence). As DNA, the CDR3 is TGCAGTGCTCTGGACAGGGGGGGAAACAATGAGCAGTTCTTC. It codes for CSALDRGGNNEQFF.

This clonotype was recorded a few times. The V call is TRBV28, the J call TRBJ1-5; D not resolved. V was trimmed by 5 bases and J by 0 bases, leaving 8 bases between them. The length of the CDR3 is 14 residues. Germline lookup yields CDR1 MDHEN and CDR2 SYDVKM. The CDR3 protein is CASSDLNSNQPQHF. The DNA for the CDR3 is TGTGCCAGCAGTGACCTCAATAGCAATCAGCCCCAGCATTTT.

This clonotype has more than one count but fewer than ten. This chain connects TRBV2 to TRBJ2-5, with 7 bases fitting TRBD2. Germline V gene lookup returns CDR1 SNHLY and CDR2 FYNNEI. CDR3 size: 15 residues. V lost 2 bases and J lost 2; bases outside the gene matches: 5. This CDR3 reads CASSELGTIQETQYF. CDR3 sequence (DNA): TGTGCCAGCAGTGAACTCGGGACTATACAAGAGACCCAGTACTTC.

This clonotype was seen once. This chain joins TRBV30 and TRBJ1-5, with TRBD1 identical over 8 bases. V was clipped by 3 bases and J by 0 bases; unmatched bases: 10. The CDR3 is made up of 17 amino acids. Germline-derived CDR1 and CDR2 are GTSNPN and SVGIG (reference sequence). The CDR3 DNA sequence: TGTGCCTGGAGAGAACAGGGGGATTGGTATAGCAATCAGCCCCAGCATTTT. This codes for CAWREQGDWYSNQPQHF.

Only one count was recorded for this clonotype. CDR3 protein: CASSPGYPRNTEAFF. CDR3 bases: TGTGCCAGCTCACCAGGATACCCAAGGAACACTGAAGCTTTCTTT. The chain is built from TRBV18 and TRBJ1-1; no clear D. Germline CDR1 is KGHSH and CDR2 is LQKENI. V lost 2 bases to trimming and J lost 1 base, with 11 bases between them. This CDR3 has 15 residues.

In this sample, this clonotype turned up a few times. The gene calls are TRBV4-2 and TRBJ2-3, with 7 bases aligning to TRBD2. CDR1 and CDR2 from the germline V gene are LGHNA and YNFKEQ. The V gene end was trimmed by 4 bases and the J gene end by 6 bases; junction bases not matched to a gene: 13. The CDR3 totals 16 residues. Here the CDR3 reads CASSRLGSGRNDTQYF. DNA of the CDR3: TGTGCCAGCAGCCGCCTCGGTAGCGGGCGGAATGATACGCAGTATTTT.

On this clonotype itself: A much more abundant neighbour one base away suggests this may be a read error. The chain recombines TRBV29-1 with TRBJ1-2; no clear D gene. Germline V gene lookup returns CDR1 SQVTM and CDR2 ANQGSEA. The V gene lost 4 bases and the J gene lost 3 bases, with 15 bases spanning the gap. The CDR3 is 14 residues long. CDR3 residues: CSVGAGVTHYGYTF. The CDR3 nucleotides read TGCAGCGTTGGAGCCGGGGTCACCCACTATGGCTACACCTTC.

This clonotype showed up just a few times. CDR3 DNA: TGTGCCAGCAGCGTGGACGGGACTAGCCCCTATACGCAGTATTTT. It codes for CASSVDGTSPYTQYF. This chain joins TRBV9 and TRBJ2-3, with 9 bases that match TRBD2. Germline-derived CDR1 and CDR2 are SGDLS and YYNGEE. The J segment lost 7 bases and the V segment lost 2 bases, leaving 8 bases of the junction unmatched. This CDR3 comprises 15 residues. Full variable domain (remainder filled in from reference TRBV9 and TRBJ2-3): DSGVTQTPKHLITATGQRVTLRCSPRSGDLSVYWYQQSLDQGLQFLIQYYNGEERAKGNILERFSAQQFPDLHSELNLSSLELGDSALYFCASSVDGTSPYTQYFGPGTRLTVL.

Ten or more counts support this clonotype. V and J are TRBV4-1 and TRBJ2-3, with TRBD2 as a possible D gene (6 bases). From germline, CDR1 is MGHRA and CDR2 YSYEKL. V lost 5 bases, J lost 4 bases, and 10 bases lay in between. The CDR3 runs 13 residues. Here the CDR3 DNA reads TGCGCCAGCAGCTACCGACTAGCAGATACGCAGTATTTT. Encoded protein: CASSYRLADTQYF.

The V call is TRBV27, the J call TRBJ2-7, with D hard to call. Germline V gene sequence: CDR1 MNHEY, CDR2 SMNVEV (reference sequence). V was cut by 5 bases and J by 0 bases, with 17 bases left in between. The CDR3 sequence is 16 residues long. The CDR3 DNA sequence: TGTGCCAGCAGTCCCTCTCCGCGGAAGGACTCCTACGAGCAGTACTTC. Its protein is CASSPSPRKDSYEQYF.

This clonotype was counted only a few times. This chain connects TRBV12-3 or TRBV12-4 to TRBJ2-5; TRBD1 aligns across 8 bases. With V trimmed by 3 bases and J by 5 bases, 5 bases remained unmatched. The CDR3 sequence is 14 residues long. The DNA for the CDR3 is TGTGCCAGCAGTTTTACAGGGGGAAGGGAGACCCAGTACTTC. As protein: CASSFTGGRETQYF.

This clonotype was seen repeatedly, ten times or more. The chain combines TRBV10-3 with TRBJ2-5, with 10 bases fitting TRBD2. This CDR3 spans 14 amino acids. Germline V gene data show CDR1 as ENHRY and CDR2 as SYGVKD. Trimming took 6 bases from V and 3 from J; bases not matched to a gene: 4. The CDR3 protein is CAISRTSGKETQYF. CDR3 nucleotide sequence: TGTGCCATCAGCCGGACTAGCGGAAAAGAGACCCAGTACTTC.

J is TRBJ1-5 and V is TRBV9; possibly TRBD1 for D (5 bases). The CDR3 is made up of 14 amino acids. Trimming stripped 2 bases from V and 7 bases from J, with 13 bases between. Germline V lookup: CDR1 SGDLS, CDR2 YYNGEE. CDR3 protein: CASSVGRGGQPQHF. In DNA, the CDR3 is TGTGCCAGCAGCGTGGGGCGCGGAGGGCAGCCCCAGCATTTT. The full variable domain, completed using reference TRBV9 and TRBJ1-5, is DSGVTQTPKHLITATGQRVTLRCSPRSGDLSVYWYQQSLDQGLQFLIQYYNGEERAKGNILERFSAQQFPDLHSELNLSSLELGDSALYFCASSVGRGGQPQHFGDGTRLSIL.

The rearrangement joins TRBV4-1 to TRBJ2-5, with 11 bases that match TRBD2. CDR1 and CDR2 (germline): MGHRA, YSYEKL. Trimming cost V 4 bases and J 5 bases; bases outside gene matches: 12. The CDR3 runs to 17 residues. CDR3 in amino acids: CASSRFLAGGPQETQYF. CDR3 nucleotides: TGCGCCAGCAGCCGCTTCTTAGCGGGAGGGCCACAGGAGACCCAGTACTTC.

This clonotype was observed a handful of times. The chain combines TRBV28 with TRBJ2-7; D might be TRBD1 or TRBD2, each matching 5 bases. Trimming took off 0 bases at V and 2 bases at J, with 8 bases between the two ends. The CDR3 totals 14 residues. Germline loops: CDR1 MDHEN, CDR2 SYDVKM. The chain's CDR3 is CASSLWGTTYEQYF. DNA of the CDR3: TGTGCCAGCAGTTTATGGGGGACGACCTACGAGCAGTACTTC.

This clonotype has just a few counts. The rearrangement uses TRBV6-5 and TRBJ2-3; D is undetermined. The ends were cut back, 4 bases at V and 6 bases at J, with 26 bases in the middle. Germline V gene data show CDR1 as MNHEY and CDR2 as SVGAGI. This CDR3 comprises 18 residues. The CDR3: CASSSDHDGRPGRDTQYF. CDR3 nucleotides: TGTGCCAGCAGTTCCGATCACGATGGACGGCCGGGTAGGGATACGCAGTATTTT.

This clonotype was counted a few times. DNA for the CDR3: TGCAGCGTTGACGGGGGGTACCAGAACACTGAAGCTTTCTTT. Protein: CSVDGGYQNTEAFF. V gene TRBV29-1 combines with J gene TRBJ1-1, with D maybe TRBD1 (5 bases). The CDR3 has 14 amino acids. Germline CDR1 is SQVTM and CDR2 is ANQGSEA. V lost 3 bases to trimming and J lost 1 base, with 12 bases between them.

This sequence joins TRBV20-1 and TRBJ1-2; no definite D call. The CDR3 totals 11 residues. Trimming shortened V by 4 bases and J by 4 bases, and 7 bases separated the two germline ends. CDR1 and CDR2 from the germline V gene are DFQATT and SNEGSKA (reference sequence). Here the CDR3 reads CSAIDAYGYTF. Written as DNA, the CDR3 is TGCAGTGCTATAGATGCCTATGGCTACACCTTC.

This clonotype was detected only a few times. This chain joins TRBV10-3 and TRBJ1-3; D perhaps matches TRBD1 (6 bases). V was pared by 6 bases and J by 4 bases, with 16 bases between. Germline V lookup: CDR1 ENHRY, CDR2 SYGVKD. CDR3 length: 15 residues. The CDR3 region has the DNA TGTGCCATCAGCGGGATAACAGGGTCCGGAAACACCATATATTTT. Translation gives CAISGITGSGNTIYF.

This clonotype was detected once. This chain connects TRBV7-9 to TRBJ2-1, with 10 bases matching TRBD1. J lost 2 bases, V lost 3 bases, and 10 bases had no gene match. The CDR3 totals 18 residues. Per the germline V gene, CDR1 is SEHNR and CDR2 is FQNEAQ (reference sequence). DNA for the CDR3: TGTGCCAGCAGCTTCTGGACAGGGGGTGCAAAGGCCTACAATGAGCAGTTCTTC. Protein: CASSFWTGGAKAYNEQFF.

This clonotype has just a few counts. The chain employs TRBV3-1 and TRBJ2-1; 12 bases are a match to TRBD2. Germline V gene sequence: CDR1 LGHDT, CDR2 YNNKEL (reference sequence). The CDR3 runs 17 residues. V lost 0 bases and J lost 7; bases outside the gene matches: 7. The CDR3 nucleotides are TGTGCCAGCAGCCAAGAGACTAGCGGGAGCATTAGGAATGAGCAGTTCTTC. Protein: CASSQETSGSIRNEQFF.

This clonotype was observed many times. The rearrangement uses TRBV7-6 and TRBJ2-1, with a weak D call TRBD2 (6 bases). CDR3 length: 17 amino acids. V was trimmed by 1 base and J by 2 bases, leaving 15 bases between them. CDR1 and CDR2 (germline): SGHVS, FNYEAQ. Written as DNA, the CDR3 is TGTGCCAGCAGCTTAGTCGGTGCGGGAACGACCTACAATGAGCAGTTCTTC. Encoded protein: CASSLVGAGTTYNEQFF.

This clonotype was detected ten times or more. The rearrangement links TRBV11-2 to TRBJ2-7; D unresolved. This CDR3 spans 13 amino acids. Germline-derived CDR1 and CDR2 are SGHAT and FQNNGV. The V and J ends lost 6 bases and 1 base respectively, with 10 bases between them. The CDR3, as DNA: TGTGCCAGCAGGGTAGGGAATTCCTACGAGCAGTACTTC. Protein sequence: CASRVGNSYEQYF.

V usage is TRBV2 and J usage is TRBJ2-7, with TRBD1 identical over 7 bases. The V and J ends lost 10 bases and 1 base, in that order; junction bases with no gene match: 10. The CDR3 covers 14 residues. CDR1 is SNHLY, CDR2 FYNNEI, per germline. In DNA, the CDR3 is TGTGCCACAAGGAAACAGGGGCTATCCTACGAGCAGTACTTC. Residues: CATRKQGLSYEQYF.

The CDR3 DNA is TGCGCCAGCAGCCAAGATGACGCCCAAGAGACCCAGTACTTC. As protein: CASSQDDAQETQYF. The rearrangement joins TRBV4-1 to TRBJ2-5; D is undetermined. Germline V gives CDR1 MGHRA, CDR2 YSYEKL. The CDR3 has 14 residues. Trimming removed 0 bases from V and 1 base from J, with 6 bases in between.

This clonotype was detected only a few times. The V gene is TRBV30, the J gene TRBJ2-1, with 12 nucleotides matching TRBD2. CDR1 and CDR2 from the germline V gene are GTSNPN and SVGIG (reference sequence). V was pared by 0 bases and J by 9 bases, with 6 bases of the junction left unmatched. This CDR3 is 15 amino acids long. CDR3 loop: CAWSVTSGRRGEQFF. The CDR3, as DNA: TGTGCCTGGAGTGTGACTAGCGGGAGACGGGGTGAGCAGTTCTTC.

The chain combines TRBV5-1 with TRBJ1-1; D is unclear. V lost 4 bases and J 5 bases, leaving 15 bases between the germline ends. The CDR3 extends over 14 amino acids. Looked up from germline, CDR1 is SGHRS and CDR2 is YFSETQ. CDR3 bases: TGCGCCAGCAGCGCTCCGGGAGTGGGGACTGAAGCTTTCTTT. Protein sequence: CASSAPGVGTEAFF. The whole variable domain, remainder taken from reference TRBV5-1 and TRBJ1-1, is KAGVTQTPRYLIKTRGQQVTLSCSPISGHRSVSWYQQTPGQGLQFLFEYFSETQRNKGNFPGRFSGRQFSNSRSEMNVSTLELGDSALYLCASSAPGVGTEAFFGQGTRLTVV.